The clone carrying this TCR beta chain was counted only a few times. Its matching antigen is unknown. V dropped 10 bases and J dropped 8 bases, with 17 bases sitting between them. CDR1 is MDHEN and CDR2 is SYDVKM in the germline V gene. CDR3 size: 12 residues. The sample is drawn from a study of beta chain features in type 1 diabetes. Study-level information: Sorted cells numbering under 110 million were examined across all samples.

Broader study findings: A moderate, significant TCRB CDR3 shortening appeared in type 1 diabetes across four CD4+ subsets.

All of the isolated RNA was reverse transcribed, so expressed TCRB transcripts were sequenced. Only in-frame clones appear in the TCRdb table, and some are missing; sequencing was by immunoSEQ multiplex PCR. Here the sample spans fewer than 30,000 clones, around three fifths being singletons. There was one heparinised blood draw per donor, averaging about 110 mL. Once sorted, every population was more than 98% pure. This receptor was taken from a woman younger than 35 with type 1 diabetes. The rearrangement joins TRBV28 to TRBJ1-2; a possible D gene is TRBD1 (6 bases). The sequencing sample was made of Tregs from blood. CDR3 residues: CATEQGVVGYTF. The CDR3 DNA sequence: TGTGCCACCGAACAGGGAGTGGTCGGCTACACCTTC.